The rows below give T cell receptor beta chains drawn from one sample of a study of T cells in Graves' hyperthyroidism and ophthalmopathy. TCRdb called the multiplex PCR reads again in MiXCR, with one record for every CDR3 protein. The sample records about 480,000 distinct CDR3 sequences, approximately 23% being singletons. Material for sequencing was blood. These receptors were obtained from an older woman with Graves' ophthalmopathy. CDR3s include the opening cysteine and the closing phenylalanine or tryptophan. A D gene is named only where the DNA matches it firmly. Size is stated for part of the rows, as once, few or many counts, or as a class when the clone is expanded.

clone_size j_call v_call d_call cdr3_nt cdr3_aa
few TRBJ2-1 TRBV20-1 TRBD2 TGCAGTGCTGAAGGGACTAGCAGGAAATACAATGAGCAGTTCTTC CSAEGTSRKYNEQFF
many TRBJ2-5 TRBV28 - TGTGCCAGCAGTTTTGGACAGCTCCAAGAGACCCAGTACTTC CASSFGQLQETQYF
- TRBJ2-5 TRBV27 - TGTGCCACCCAGGGACGAGGCCAAGAGACCCAGTACTTC CATQGRGQETQYF
many TRBJ1-5 TRBV27 - TGTGCCAGCAGTTTTCGGGGTAGCGGCAATCAGCCCCAGCATTTT CASSFRGSGNQPQHF
- TRBJ1-2 TRBV6-1 - TGTGCCAGCAGTGAATACAGGAACGATGGCTACACCTTC CASSEYRNDGYTF
- TRBJ1-2 TRBV30 - TGTGCCTGGAGTGAAGGAGCGGGCTATGGCTACACCTTC CAWSEGAGYGYTF
- TRBJ2-1 TRBV5-1 TRBD2 TGCGCCAGCAGCTTGGCCGGGACTAGCGTAAATGAGCAGTTCTTC CASSLAGTSVNEQFF
many TRBJ2-3 TRBV24-1 - TGTGCCACCAGTGATTTTCGGGGTACAGATACGCAGTATTTT CATSDFRGTDTQYF
few TRBJ2-3 TRBV20-1 - TGCAGTGCTAGAGCAACCCCGGAGGGCCGAAGCACAGATACGCAGTATTTT CSARATPEGRSTDTQYF
- TRBJ2-7 TRBV7-9 TRBD1 TGTGCCAGCAGCGTCCGCCCCGGGACAGGGCCCTACGAGCAGTACTTC CASSVRPGTGPYEQYF
- TRBJ2-7 TRBV20-1 - TGCAGTGCCCCTACCCCGAGCTCCTACGAGCAGTACTTC CSAPTPSSYEQYF
- TRBJ2-3 TRBV27 - TGTGCCAGCAGTTACGGGGGCAGAATGGATACGCAGTATTTT CASSYGGRMDTQYF
- TRBJ2-1 TRBV9 - TGTGCCAGCAGCGCTTCGGGGACCCCCCCCTGGGATGAGCAGTTCTTC CASSASGTPPWDEQFF
- TRBJ2-7 TRBV9 - TGTGCCAGCAGCGTAGGAGACTACGAGCAGTACTTC CASSVGDYEQYF
- TRBJ2-2 TRBV12-3/TRBV12-4 - TGTGCCAGCAGTCGATCAACCCTGTGGGGGGAGCTGTTTTTT CASSRSTLWGELFF
few TRBJ2-4 TRBV28 - TGTGCCAGCAGTTTCAGGGCAGGTTCAGTCTTC CASSFRAGSVF
once TRBJ2-7 TRBV14 - TGTGCCAGCAGCCAAGACTCCCTCGGGACGCCAGTCCACGAGCAGTACTTC CASSQDSLGTPVHEQYF
- TRBJ2-3 TRBV2 - TGTGCCAGCAGTCCCGAGCTGCGTCCGTATTTT CASSPELRPYF
few TRBJ2-1 TRBV6-1 - TGTGCCAGCAAGGATTTGGATGAGCAGTTCTTC CASKDLDEQFF
many TRBJ2-3 TRBV5-1 TRBD2 TGCGCCAGCGCCACCGGGACTAGCCCACCGACAGATACGCAGTATTTT CASATGTSPPTDTQYF
- TRBJ2-1 TRBV10-3 - TGTGCCATCAGTGTAAGGGCAGGCCGGTACAATGAGCAGTTCTTC CAISVRAGRYNEQFF
- TRBJ2-1 TRBV5-6 - TGTGCCAGCAGCTTGGTGCTGACCTACAATGAGCAGTTCTTC CASSLVLTYNEQFF
many TRBJ2-5 TRBV2 - TGTGCCAGCAGTGAAAAATCAGGATTCGGGGAGACCCAGTACTTC CASSEKSGFGETQYF
- TRBJ1-2 TRBV6-1 TRBD1 TGTGCCAGCAGTGATCCGGGACAGGGTATAGGCTACACCTTC CASSDPGQGIGYTF
- TRBJ2-1 TRBV5-1 - TGCGCCAGCAGTAATGATCCGCAGGGCCGGGATGAGCAGTTCTTC CASSNDPQGRDEQFF
many TRBJ1-5 TRBV6-1 - TGTGCCTTCGGGGGGGGGGTCAATCAGCCCCAGCATTTT CAFGGGVNQPQHF
- TRBJ2-5 TRBV6-1 TRBD1 TGTGCCAGCAGTGAAAGGGGGAAGGACAGGGGGTACTTC CASSERGKDRGYF
- TRBJ2-7 TRBV5-1 - TGCGCCAGCAGCTTGGAGGGAGCGATTTACGAGCAGTACTTC CASSLEGAIYEQYF
once TRBJ2-7 TRBV5-5 TRBD2 TGTGCCAGCAGCCGACTAGCGGGAGAACTATACGAGCAGTACTTC CASSRLAGELYEQYF
- TRBJ2-7 TRBV6-5 - TGTGCCAGCAGTTCGCACTCGGGTCCTACAGCGGAGCAGTACTTC CASSSHSGPTAEQYF
few TRBJ1-3 TRBV12-3/TRBV12-4 - TGTGCCAGCAGTTTATCACAGGGTTTGGGCGGAAACACCATATATTTT CASSLSQGLGGNTIYF
- TRBJ2-5 TRBV29-1 TRBD2 TGCAGCGTTGAAGATCTTACCCTAGCGGGAGGTACGAAGACCCAGTACTTC CSVEDLTLAGGTKTQYF
few TRBJ1-5 TRBV10-3 - TGTGCCATCAGGGGGCCGGATCAGCCCCAGCATTTT CAIRGPDQPQHF
few TRBJ1-1 TRBV20-1 - TGCAGTGCTGCTTGGGGGGCAAACACTGAAGCTTTCTTT CSAAWGANTEAFF
- TRBJ1-2 TRBV6-1 TRBD1 TGTGCCAGCAGTGAAGTTGGACAGGTCGATGGCTACACCTTC CASSEVGQVDGYTF
few TRBJ1-2 TRBV6-2/TRBV6-3 TRBD1 TGTGCCAGCAGGCGATCAGGGGGCGCAGACTATGGCTACACCTTC CASRRSGGADYGYTF
- TRBJ2-1 TRBV5-1 - TGCGCCAGCAGCTTCTTCCGGGGCAGTACCTACAATGAGCAGTTCTTC CASSFFRGSTYNEQFF
- TRBJ2-1 TRBV28 - TGTGCCAGCCTCCCCCAGAGGGGGAGGTCTAGGGATGAGCAGTTCTTC CASLPQRGRSRDEQFF
many TRBJ2-3 TRBV27 - TGTGCCAGCAGCCCTGCAGAGGGGGGGACAAGGGATACGCAGTATTTT CASSPAEGGTRDTQYF
few TRBJ1-5 TRBV6-1 TRBD1 TGTGCCAGCAGAGACAGGGGGAGCAATCAGCCCCAGCATTTT CASRDRGSNQPQHF
- TRBJ1-2 TRBV6-5 - TGTGCCAGCAGTTACCGTCAGAACTATGGCTACACCTTC CASSYRQNYGYTF
few TRBJ2-3 TRBV7-2 TRBD2 TGTGCCAGCAGCTCACTAGCGGGAGGGCCCCTTGTTACGCAGTATTTT CASSSLAGGPLVTQYF
- TRBJ2-1 TRBV11-3 TRBD1 TGTGCCAGCAGCCTGGGGGGACAGGTGTACAATGAGCAGTTCTTC CASSLGGQVYNEQFF
- TRBJ2-7 TRBV10-2 - TGCGCCAGCACCGTTACCACTGACTCCTACGAGCAGTACTTC CASTVTTDSYEQYF
many TRBJ1-1 TRBV6-5 - TGTGCCAGCAGTTACAGGGGCGGGGGCACTGAAGCTTTCTTT CASSYRGGGTEAFF